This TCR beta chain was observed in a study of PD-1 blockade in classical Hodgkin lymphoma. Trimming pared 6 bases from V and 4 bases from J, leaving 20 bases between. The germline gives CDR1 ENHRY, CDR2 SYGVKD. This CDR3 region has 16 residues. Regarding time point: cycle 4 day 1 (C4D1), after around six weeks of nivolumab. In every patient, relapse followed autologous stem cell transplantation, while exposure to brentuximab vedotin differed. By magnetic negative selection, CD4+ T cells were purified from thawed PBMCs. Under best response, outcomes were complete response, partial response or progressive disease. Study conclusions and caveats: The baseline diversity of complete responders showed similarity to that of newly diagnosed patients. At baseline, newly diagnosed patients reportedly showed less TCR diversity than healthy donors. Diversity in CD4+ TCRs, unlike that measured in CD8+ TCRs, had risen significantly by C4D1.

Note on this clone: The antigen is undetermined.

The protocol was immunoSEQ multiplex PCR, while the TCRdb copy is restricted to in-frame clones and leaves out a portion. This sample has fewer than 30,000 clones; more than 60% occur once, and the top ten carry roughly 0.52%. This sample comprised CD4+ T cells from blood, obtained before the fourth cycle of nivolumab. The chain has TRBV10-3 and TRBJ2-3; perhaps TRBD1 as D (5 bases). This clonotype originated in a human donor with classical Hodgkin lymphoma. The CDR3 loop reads CAISQGRNPYPDTQYF. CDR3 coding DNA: TGTGCCATCAGCCAGGGTCGGAACCCTTACCCAGATACGCAGTATTTT.